Given below is one TCR beta chain in context. What it binds is unknown. The data are from a study of T cells after yellow fever vaccination. Study overall: Researchers used SMART-Seq v4 Ultra Low Input to prepare fractions that had low cell numbers.

TCRdb processed the 5' RACE reads anew with MiXCR; each CDR3 protein has one entry. The sample records some 600,000 distinct CDR3 sequences, 10% to 15% being singletons. V gave up 9 bases and J gave up 6 bases, with 24 bases separating them. The CDR3 loop spans 16 amino acids. CDR1 and CDR2 (germline): LNHNV, YYDKDF (reference sequence). The study's findings and limits: One caveat is that FACS-sorted repertoires could contain abundant clonotypes contaminating from the bulk population. A weaker secondary response peaked on day 5, the primary on day 15.

The chain couples TRBV15 to TRBJ1-5, with D uncertain. Here the sequenced sample was PBMCs, taken on the day of the yellow fever booster vaccination. This clonotype was obtained from a man aged 25 to 40 who received the YFV17D yellow fever vaccine. CDR3 nucleotide sequence: TGTGCCACTAACCGGGCCGATCAAGGTATCGCTCAGCCCCAGCATTTT. Residues: CATNRADQGIAQPQHF.